This TCR beta chain was retrieved from a study of monozygotic twins with inflammatory bowel disease. Study-wide points: Among IBD patients, TCRbeta diversity (inverse Simpson) was lower than in healthy co-twins.

In regard to this clonotype: Its target is unknown.

This CDR3 is built from 14 residues. Germline V gene data show CDR1 as KGHSH and CDR2 as LQKENI. Approximately 3,500 ng of total RNA went into each TCR library. Eight reactions per sample, run separately, yielded cDNA. Added by template switching were UMIs that each held a 6-nucleotide sample barcode. TCRdb re-called the 5' RACE reads; every CDR3 protein appears as one record, without DNA. The record lists 350,000 to 550,000 distinct CDR3 sequences, of which the ten most abundant hold 2% to 2.5%. Sequencing was carried out using blood. The gene calls are TRBV18 and TRBJ2-5. This receptor was obtained from a human donor with ulcerative colitis or Crohn's disease, or a healthy co-twin of an affected twin (not recorded which). The chain's CDR3 is CASQRAKNQETQYF.